The rows below give T cell receptor beta chains drawn from one sample of a study of blood T cell repertoires in COVID-19. Data came from immunoSEQ multiplex PCR; TCRdb stores just in-frame clones and leaves some out. The profile shows under 90,000 clones, roughly 84% of them singletons. The sample was peripheral blood. The receptors were gathered from a man of 80 years or more with acute or convalescent COVID-19. CDR3s include the opening cysteine and the closing phenylalanine or tryptophan. D genes are given only for firm matches. Clone sizes are given selectively: once, few, many, or a class where the clone is expanded.

D gene,clone size,V gene,J gene,CDR3 DNA,CDR3 protein
NA,NA,TRBV9,TRBJ2-7,TGTGCCAGCAGCGGGACGGGGACACAGGCCTACGAGCAGTACTTC,CASSGTGTQAYEQYF
TRBD1,NA,TRBV18,TRBJ2-1,TGTGCCAGCTTAAGGGACAGCTCCTACAATGAGCAGTTCTTC,CASLRDSSYNEQFF
NA,NA,TRBV28,TRBJ1-5,TGTGCCAGCAGTACCTGGGAGCAGCCCCAGCATTTT,CASSTWEQPQHF
TRBD2,NA,TRBV14,TRBJ2-1,TGTGCCAGCAGCCAAGAAGGACTAGCGGGGGTAGCCTACAATGAGCAGTTCTTC,CASSQEGLAGVAYNEQFF
TRBD1,NA,TRBV19,TRBJ2-6,TGTGCCAGTAGTATGAGAGCCGGGACAGCTAGCTCTGGGGCCAACGTCCTGACTTTC,CASSMRAGTASSGANVLTF
TRBD1,NA,TRBV4-1,TRBJ1-1,TGCGCCAGCAGCCCGGGACAGGGGAACACTGAAGCTTTCTTT,CASSPGQGNTEAFF
TRBD2,NA,TRBV18,TRBJ2-7,TGTGCCAGCTCACCACCGGAAGGACTAGGGAGCGAGCAGTACTTC,CASSPPEGLGSEQYF
TRBD1,NA,TRBV28,TRBJ1-3,TGTGCCAGCAGCACGATCGGGACAGACTCTGGAAACACCATATATTTT,CASSTIGTDSGNTIYF
NA,NA,TRBV27,TRBJ1-1,TGTGCCAGCAGCCGGGCGAGGACGGAGGAGGGAAACACTGAAGCTTTCTTT,CASSRARTEEGNTEAFF
NA,NA,TRBV2,TRBJ1-1,TGTGCCAAAAACGACTGGCGGGGAGGGAACACTGAAGCTTTCTTT,CAKNDWRGGNTEAFF
TRBD1,NA,TRBV15,TRBJ2-5,TGTGCCACCAGCAGAACACAGGGGTTGGGGGAGACCCAGTACTTC,CATSRTQGLGETQYF
NA,once,TRBV10-3,TRBJ1-2,TGTGCCACTCAAGATGAGACGAGGCATGGCTACACCTTC,CATQDETRHGYTF
NA,NA,TRBV18,TRBJ1-1,TGTGCCAGCTCTCCGGGGGGGCCTGAAGCTTTCTTT,CASSPGGPEAFF
NA,NA,TRBV2,TRBJ2-3,TGTGCCAGTTCGGTGGGGGAGGCAGATACGCAGTATTTT,CASSVGEADTQYF
NA,NA,TRBV7-9,TRBJ1-3,TGTGCCAGCAGCTTAGTTGGGAGGGCTGGAAACACCATATATTTT,CASSLVGRAGNTIYF
NA,NA,TRBV28,TRBJ1-3,TGTGCCAGCGGCGGGACGACGATAAGAAACACCATATATTTT,CASGGTTIRNTIYF
NA,NA,TRBV25-1,TRBJ2-7,TGTGCCAGCAGTGATCCGGTCTCCTACGAGCAGTACTTC,CASSDPVSYEQYF
NA,NA,TRBV7-7,TRBJ2-2,TGTGCTAGCAGCTTAACCCCGGGGATCCCCGGGGAGCTGTTTTTT,CASSLTPGIPGELFF
NA,many,TRBV24-1,TRBJ2-2,TGTGCCACGCGGGTAGGAACCGGGGAGCTGTTTTTT,CATRVGTGELFF
NA,NA,TRBV7-2,TRBJ2-5,TGTGCCAGCAGCTTAGGGGGACTCGCGCCCCAAGAGACCCAGTACTTC,CASSLGGLAPQETQYF
NA,NA,TRBV28,TRBJ1-2,TGTGCCAGCAATCTACTAGGGGAGGGGGACTATGGCTACACCTTC,CASNLLGEGDYGYTF
TRBD1,NA,TRBV7-9,TRBJ2-7,TGTGCCAGCAGCTCTGTTCCCGGGACAGGGGTCCACGAGCAGTACTTC,CASSSVPGTGVHEQYF
NA,NA,TRBV10-1,TRBJ2-5,TGCGCCAGCAGTGATGGAGGGAGACAAGAGACCCAGTACTTC,CASSDGGRQETQYF
TRBD1,NA,TRBV3-1/TRBV3-2,TRBJ2-7,TGTGCCAGCAGCCAAAACAGGGGTTCAACCTACGAGCAGTACTTC,CASSQNRGSTYEQYF
NA,once,TRBV11-2,TRBJ1-1,TGTGCCAGCAGGACACAGATGAACACTGAAGCTTTCTTT,CASRTQMNTEAFF
TRBD1,NA,TRBV7-2,TRBJ2-7,TGTGCCAGCAGCTACGACAGGGGCCACGAGCAGTACTTC,CASSYDRGHEQYF
TRBD1,NA,TRBV6-4,TRBJ1-2,TGTGCCAGCAGTCCCGGGGGACAGGGGACGTATGGCTACACCTTC,CASSPGGQGTYGYTF
NA,NA,TRBV11-2,TRBJ1-5,TGTGCCAGCAGCTTAACAAGAAGCAATCAGCCCCAGCATTTT,CASSLTRSNQPQHF
NA,NA,TRBV6-5,TRBJ2-1,TGTGCCAGCAGTCGAGTAGCGCTTGAATACAATGAGCAGTTCTTC,CASSRVALEYNEQFF
NA,NA,TRBV28,TRBJ1-2,TGTGCCAGCAGTTTTCGGGGGGCTGGTAACTATGGCTACACCTTC,CASSFRGAGNYGYTF
TRBD1,once,TRBV7-6,TRBJ2-6,TGTGCCAGCAGCTTAGATGGACAGGGGGCGTTTCCTGGGGCCAACGTCCTGACTTTC,CASSLDGQGAFPGANVLTF
NA,NA,TRBV6-2/TRBV6-3,TRBJ2-2,TGTGCCAGCAGCCGTCAAGGGACACCGAACACCGGGGAGCTGTTTTTT,CASSRQGTPNTGELFF
NA,NA,TRBV12-3/TRBV12-4,TRBJ2-1,TGTGCCAGCAGCTATACAATGAGCGGGGAGCAGTTCTTC,CASSYTMSGEQFF
NA,once,TRBV19,TRBJ2-5,TGTGCCAGTAGTCTCCTGACAGCCCAAGAGACCCAGTACTTC,CASSLLTAQETQYF